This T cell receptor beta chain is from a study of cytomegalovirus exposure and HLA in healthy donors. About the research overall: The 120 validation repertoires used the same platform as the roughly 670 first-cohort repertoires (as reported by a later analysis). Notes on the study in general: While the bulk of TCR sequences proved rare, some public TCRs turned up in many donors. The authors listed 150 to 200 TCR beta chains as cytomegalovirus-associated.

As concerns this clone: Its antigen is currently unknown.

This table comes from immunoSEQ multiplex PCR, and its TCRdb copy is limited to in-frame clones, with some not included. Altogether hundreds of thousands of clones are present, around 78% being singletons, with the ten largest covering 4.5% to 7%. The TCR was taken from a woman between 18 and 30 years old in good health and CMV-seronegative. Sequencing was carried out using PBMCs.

Here the CDR3 reads CASSLRGGGEQYF. The CDR3 DNA reads as TGTGCCAGCAGCCTTAGGGGGGGTGGAGAGCAGTACTTC. The genes are TRBV5-4 and TRBJ2-7, with a weak D call TRBD2 (7 bases). The CDR3 runs 13 residues. Germline lookup yields CDR1 SGHNT and CDR2 YYREEE (reference sequence). V lost 4 bases to trimming and J lost 7 bases, with 15 bases between them.